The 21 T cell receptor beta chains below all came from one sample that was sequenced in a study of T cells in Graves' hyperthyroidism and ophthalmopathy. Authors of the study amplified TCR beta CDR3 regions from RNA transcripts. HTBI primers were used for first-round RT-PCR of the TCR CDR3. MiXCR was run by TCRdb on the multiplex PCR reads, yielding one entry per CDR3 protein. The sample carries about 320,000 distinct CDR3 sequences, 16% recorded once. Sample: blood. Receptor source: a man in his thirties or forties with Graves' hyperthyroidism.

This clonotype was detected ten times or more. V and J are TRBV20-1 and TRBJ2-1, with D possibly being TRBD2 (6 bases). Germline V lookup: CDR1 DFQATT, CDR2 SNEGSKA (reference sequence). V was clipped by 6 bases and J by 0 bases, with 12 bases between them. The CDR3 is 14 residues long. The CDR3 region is CSAITSRSYNEQFF. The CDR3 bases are TGCAGTGCCATAACTAGCCGCTCCTACAATGAGCAGTTCTTC.

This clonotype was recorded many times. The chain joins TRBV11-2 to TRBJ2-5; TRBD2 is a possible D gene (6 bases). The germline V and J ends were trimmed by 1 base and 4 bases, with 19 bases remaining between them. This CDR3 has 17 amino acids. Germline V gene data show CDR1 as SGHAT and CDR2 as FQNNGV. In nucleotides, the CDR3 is TGTGCCAGCAGCTTAGGGGCTTTAGCGGCGAGGGGAGAGACCCAGTACTTC. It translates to CASSLGALAARGETQYF.

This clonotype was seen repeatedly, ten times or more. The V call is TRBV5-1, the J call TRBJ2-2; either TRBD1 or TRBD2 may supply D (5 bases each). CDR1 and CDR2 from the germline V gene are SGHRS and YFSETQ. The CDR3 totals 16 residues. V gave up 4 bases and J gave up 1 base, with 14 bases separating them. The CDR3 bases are TGCGCCAGCAGCCCCCAGGGACGGATGAACACCGGGGAGCTGTTTTTT. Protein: CASSPQGRMNTGELFF.

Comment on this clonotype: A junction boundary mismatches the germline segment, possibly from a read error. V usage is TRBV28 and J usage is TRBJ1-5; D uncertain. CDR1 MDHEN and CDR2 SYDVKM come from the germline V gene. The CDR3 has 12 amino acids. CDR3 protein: CASSTHGRPQHF. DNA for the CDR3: TGTGCCAGCAGTACCCACGGAAGACCCCAACATTTT.

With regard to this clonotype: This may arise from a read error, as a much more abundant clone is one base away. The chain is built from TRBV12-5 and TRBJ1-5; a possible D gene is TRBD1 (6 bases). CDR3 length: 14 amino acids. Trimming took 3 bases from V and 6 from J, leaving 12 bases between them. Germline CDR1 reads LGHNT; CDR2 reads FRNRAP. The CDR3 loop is CASGFGSRGQPQHF. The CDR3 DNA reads TGTGCTAGTGGTTTCGGGAGCAGGGGTCAGCCCCAGCATTTT.

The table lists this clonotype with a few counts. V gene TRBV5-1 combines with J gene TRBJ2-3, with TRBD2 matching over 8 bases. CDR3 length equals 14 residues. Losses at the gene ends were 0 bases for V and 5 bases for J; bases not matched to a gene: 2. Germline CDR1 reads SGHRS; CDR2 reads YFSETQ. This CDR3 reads CASSLAAGEDTQYF. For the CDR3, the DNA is TGCGCCAGCAGCTTGGCAGCGGGAGAAGATACGCAGTATTTT.

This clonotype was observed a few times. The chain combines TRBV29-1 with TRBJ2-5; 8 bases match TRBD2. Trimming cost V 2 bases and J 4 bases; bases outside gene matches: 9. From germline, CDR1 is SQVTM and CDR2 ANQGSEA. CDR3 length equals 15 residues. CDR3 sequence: CSVETTGGAGETQYF. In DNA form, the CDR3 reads TGCAGCGTTGAAACCACCGGGGGGGCAGGAGAGACCCAGTACTTC.

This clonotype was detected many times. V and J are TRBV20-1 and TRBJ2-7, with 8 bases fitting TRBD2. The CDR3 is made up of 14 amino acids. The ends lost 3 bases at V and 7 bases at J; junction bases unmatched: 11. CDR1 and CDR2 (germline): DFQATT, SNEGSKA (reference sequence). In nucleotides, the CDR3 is TGCAGTGCTAGTGGCGCTAGCGGGTTCCTGGAGCAGTACTTC. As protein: CSASGASGFLEQYF.

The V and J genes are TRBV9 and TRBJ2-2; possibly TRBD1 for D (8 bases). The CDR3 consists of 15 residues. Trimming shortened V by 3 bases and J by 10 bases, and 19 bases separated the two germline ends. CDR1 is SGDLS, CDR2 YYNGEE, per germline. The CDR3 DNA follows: TGTGCCAGCAGCGGGGAGGGGACAGGTCCATCGGAGCTGTTTTTT. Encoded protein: CASSGEGTGPSELFF.

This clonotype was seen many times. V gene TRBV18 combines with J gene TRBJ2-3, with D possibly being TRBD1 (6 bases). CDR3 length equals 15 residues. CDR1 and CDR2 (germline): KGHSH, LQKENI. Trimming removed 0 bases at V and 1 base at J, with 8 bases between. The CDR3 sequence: CASSPPKGGTDTQYF. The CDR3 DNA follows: TGTGCCAGCTCACCACCGAAGGGGGGCACAGATACGCAGTATTTT. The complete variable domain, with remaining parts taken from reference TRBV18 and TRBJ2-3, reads NAGVMQNPRHLVRRRGQEARLRCSPMKGHSHVYWYRQLPEEGLKFMVYLQKENIIDESGMPKERFSAEFPKEGPSILRIQQVVRGDSAAYFCASSPPKGGTDTQYFGPGTRLTVL.

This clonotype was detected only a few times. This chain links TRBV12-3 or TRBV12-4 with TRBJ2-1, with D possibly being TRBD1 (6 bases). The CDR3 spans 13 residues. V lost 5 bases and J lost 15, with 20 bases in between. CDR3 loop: CASSADYRVRLFF. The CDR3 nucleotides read TGTGCCAGCAGTGCAGACTACAGGGTAAGGCTGTTCTTC.

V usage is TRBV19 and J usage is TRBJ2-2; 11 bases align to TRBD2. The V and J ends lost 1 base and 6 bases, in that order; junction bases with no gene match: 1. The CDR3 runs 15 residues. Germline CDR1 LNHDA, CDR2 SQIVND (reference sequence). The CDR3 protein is CASSIALAGAGELFF. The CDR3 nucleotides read TGTGCCAGTAGTATAGCACTAGCGGGGGCCGGGGAGCTGTTTTTT.

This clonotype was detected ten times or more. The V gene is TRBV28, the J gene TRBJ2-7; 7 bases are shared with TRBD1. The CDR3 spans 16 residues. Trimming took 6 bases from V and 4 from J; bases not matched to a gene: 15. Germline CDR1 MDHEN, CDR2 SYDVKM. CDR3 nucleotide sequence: TGTGCCAGCAGCCACAAACGTACAGGGGTGTATTACGAGCAGTACTTC. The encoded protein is CASSHKRTGVYYEQYF.

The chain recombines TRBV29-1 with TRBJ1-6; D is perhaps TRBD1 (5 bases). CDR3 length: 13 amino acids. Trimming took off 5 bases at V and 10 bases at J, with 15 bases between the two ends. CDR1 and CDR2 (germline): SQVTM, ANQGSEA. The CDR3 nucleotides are TGCAGCGTTACGAGGGGTGTCGGCTCACCCCTCCACTTT. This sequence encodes CSVTRGVGSPLHF.

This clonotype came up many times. The DNA for the CDR3 is TGCAGTGCTAGAGACGGGACTAGCGGGGACAATGAGCAGTTCTTC. Translation: CSARDGTSGDNEQFF. The chain employs TRBV20-1 and TRBJ2-1, with 13 bases fitting TRBD2. Germline V gene data show CDR1 as DFQATT and CDR2 as SNEGSKA (reference sequence). The CDR3 is made up of 15 amino acids. V trimming: 0 bases; J trimming: 5 bases; junction bases outside the gene matches: 1.

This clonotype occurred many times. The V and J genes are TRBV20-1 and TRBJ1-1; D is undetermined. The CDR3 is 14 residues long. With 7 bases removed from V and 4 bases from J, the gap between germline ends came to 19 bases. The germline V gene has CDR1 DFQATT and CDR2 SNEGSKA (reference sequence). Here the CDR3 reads CSGTTINSGTEAFF. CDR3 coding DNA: TGCAGTGGGACCACGATTAACAGTGGCACTGAAGCTTTCTTT.

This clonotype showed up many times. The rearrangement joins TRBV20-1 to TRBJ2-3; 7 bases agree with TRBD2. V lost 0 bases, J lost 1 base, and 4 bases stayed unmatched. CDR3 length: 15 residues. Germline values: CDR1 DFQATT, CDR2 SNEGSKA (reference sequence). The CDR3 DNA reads TGCAGTGCTAGAGATATGGCGGGGGGCACAGATACGCAGTATTTT. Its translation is CSARDMAGGTDTQYF.

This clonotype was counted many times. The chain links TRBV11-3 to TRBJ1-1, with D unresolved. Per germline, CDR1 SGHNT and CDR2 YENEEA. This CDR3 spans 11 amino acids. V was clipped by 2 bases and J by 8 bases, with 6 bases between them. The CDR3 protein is CASSLKYEAFF. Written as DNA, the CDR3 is TGTGCCAGCAGCTTAAAGTACGAAGCTTTCTTT. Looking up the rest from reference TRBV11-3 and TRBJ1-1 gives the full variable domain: EAGVVQSPRYKIIEKKQPVAFWCNPISGHNTLYWYLQNLGQGPELLIRYENEEAVDDSQLPKDRFSAERLKGVDSTLKIQPAELGDSAVYLCASSLKYEAFFGQGTRLTVV.

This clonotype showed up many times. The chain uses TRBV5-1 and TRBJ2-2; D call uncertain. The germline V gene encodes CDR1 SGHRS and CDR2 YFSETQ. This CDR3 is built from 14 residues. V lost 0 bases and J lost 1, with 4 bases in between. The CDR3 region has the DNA TGCGCCAGCAGCTTGGCCAGGAACACCGGGGAGCTGTTTTTT. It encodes CASSLARNTGELFF.

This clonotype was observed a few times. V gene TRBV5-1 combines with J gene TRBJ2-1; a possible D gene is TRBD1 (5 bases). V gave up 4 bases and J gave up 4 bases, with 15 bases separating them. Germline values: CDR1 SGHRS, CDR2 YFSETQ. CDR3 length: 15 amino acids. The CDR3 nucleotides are TGCGCCAGCAGCGCGGACACAGCTCAGTACAATGAGCAGTTCTTC. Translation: CASSADTAQYNEQFF.

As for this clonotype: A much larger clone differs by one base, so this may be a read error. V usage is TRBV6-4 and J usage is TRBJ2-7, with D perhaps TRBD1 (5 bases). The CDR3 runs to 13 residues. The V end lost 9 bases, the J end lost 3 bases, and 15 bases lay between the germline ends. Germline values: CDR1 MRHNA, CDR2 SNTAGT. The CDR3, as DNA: TGTGCCAGTTGGCCAAGGGGTGGCTACGAGCAGTACTTC. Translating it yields CASWPRGGYEQYF.